This TCR beta chain came from a study of cytomegalovirus exposure and HLA in healthy donors. Study findings and constraints: In a later analysis, most CMV-associated TCR beta chains appeared HLA-restricted.

Germline V lookup: CDR1 LGHNA, CDR2 YSLEER. V lost 2 bases and J lost 8, with 15 bases in between. There are 14 residues in the CDR3. The PCR had 60 Vbeta and 13 Jbeta primers. Only in-frame clones appear in the TCRdb table, and some are missing; sequencing was by immunoSEQ multiplex PCR. The profile covers some 110,000 clones, with about 76% appearing a single time and 13% taken by the ten largest. About this clone: Its antigen is unidentified.

The sequenced sample was PBMCs. The TCR comes from an older woman in good health and CMV-seropositive. This chain links TRBV4-3 with TRBJ1-2; tentatively, D is TRBD1 (6 bases). CDR3 sequence: CASSQTRQVAGYTF. The CDR3 DNA reads as TGCGCCAGCAGCCAAACACGACAGGTTGCGGGCTACACCTTC.